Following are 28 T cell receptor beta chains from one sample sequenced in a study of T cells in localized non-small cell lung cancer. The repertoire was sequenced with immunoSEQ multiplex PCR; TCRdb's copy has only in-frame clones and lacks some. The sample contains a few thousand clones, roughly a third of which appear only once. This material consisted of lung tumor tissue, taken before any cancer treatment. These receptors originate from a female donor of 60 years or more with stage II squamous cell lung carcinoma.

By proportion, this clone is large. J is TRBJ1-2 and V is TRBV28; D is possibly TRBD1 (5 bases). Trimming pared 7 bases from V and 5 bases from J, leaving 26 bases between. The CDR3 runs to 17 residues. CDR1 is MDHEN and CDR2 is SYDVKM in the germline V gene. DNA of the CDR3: TGTGCCAGCACCTTTCATCCGTCCGGGACGGTGGATTATGGCTACACCTTC. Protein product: CASTFHPSGTVDYGYTF.

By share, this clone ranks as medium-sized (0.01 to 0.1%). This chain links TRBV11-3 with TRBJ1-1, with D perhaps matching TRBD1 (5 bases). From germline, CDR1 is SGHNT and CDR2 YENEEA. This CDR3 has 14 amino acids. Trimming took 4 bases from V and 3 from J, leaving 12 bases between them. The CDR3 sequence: CASSSRGGDTEAFF. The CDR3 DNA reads TGTGCCAGCAGCTCCCGGGGGGGGGACACTGAAGCTTTCTTT.

In DNA, the CDR3 is TGTGCCAGCAAAGATCCGGGACTAGTGACAGATACGCAGTATTTT. It specifies CASKDPGLVTDTQYF. This rearrangement joins TRBV28 to TRBJ2-3; 8 bases agree with TRBD2. V was pared by 7 bases and J by 3 bases, with 9 bases of the junction left unmatched. The CDR3 totals 15 residues. CDR1 and CDR2 (germline): MDHEN, SYDVKM.

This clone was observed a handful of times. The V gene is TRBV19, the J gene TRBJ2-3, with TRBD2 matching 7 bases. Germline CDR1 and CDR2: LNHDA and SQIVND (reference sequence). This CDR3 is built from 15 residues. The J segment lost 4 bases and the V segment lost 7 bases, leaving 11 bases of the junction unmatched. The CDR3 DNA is TGTGCCAGTAACCGGGCCCTACGGGAGGCAGATACGCAGTATTTT. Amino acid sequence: CASNRALREADTQYF.

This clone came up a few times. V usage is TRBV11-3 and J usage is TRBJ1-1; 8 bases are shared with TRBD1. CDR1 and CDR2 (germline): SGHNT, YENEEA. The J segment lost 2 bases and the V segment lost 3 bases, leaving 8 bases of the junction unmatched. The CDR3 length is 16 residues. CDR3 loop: CASSFGTGGPNTEAFF. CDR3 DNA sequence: TGTGCCAGCAGCTTTGGAACAGGGGGACCTAACACTGAAGCTTTCTTT.

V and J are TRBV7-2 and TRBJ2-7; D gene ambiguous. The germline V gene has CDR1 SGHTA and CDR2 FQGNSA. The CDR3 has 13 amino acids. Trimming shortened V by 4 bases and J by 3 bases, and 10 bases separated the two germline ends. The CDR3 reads CASSSVPNYEQYF. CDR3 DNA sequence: TGTGCCAGCAGCTCCGTCCCAAACTACGAGCAGTACTTC.

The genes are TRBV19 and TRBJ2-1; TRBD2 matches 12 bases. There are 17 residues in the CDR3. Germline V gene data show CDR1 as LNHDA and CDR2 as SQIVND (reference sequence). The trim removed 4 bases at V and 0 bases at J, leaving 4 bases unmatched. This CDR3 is CASSKASGGVSYNEQFF. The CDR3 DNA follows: TGTGCCAGTAGTAAGGCTAGCGGGGGGGTCTCCTACAATGAGCAGTTCTTC.

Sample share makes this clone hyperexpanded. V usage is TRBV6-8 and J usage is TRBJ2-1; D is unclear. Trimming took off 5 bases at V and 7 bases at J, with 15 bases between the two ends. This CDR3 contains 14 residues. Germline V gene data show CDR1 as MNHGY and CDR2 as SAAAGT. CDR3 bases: TGTGCCAGCAGTCCCCCTGGCAGGCAGAATGAGCAGTTCTTC. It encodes CASSPPGRQNEQFF.

This CDR3 is CASSAGRATNEKLFF. CDR3 DNA: TGCGCCAGCAGCGCGGGGAGGGCAACTAATGAAAAACTGTTTTTT. The chain combines TRBV5-1 with TRBJ1-4; no definite D call. In germline, CDR1 is SGHRS, CDR2 YFSETQ. This CDR3 contains 15 residues. Trimming took 4 bases from V and 0 from J, leaving 10 bases between them.

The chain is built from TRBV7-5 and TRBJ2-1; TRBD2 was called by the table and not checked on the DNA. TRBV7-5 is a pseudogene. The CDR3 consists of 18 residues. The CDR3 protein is CASSPFSLGGGSYNEQFF. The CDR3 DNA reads TGTGCCAGCAGCCCCTTCAGTTTGGGCGGCGGGAGCTACAATGAGCAGTTCTTC.

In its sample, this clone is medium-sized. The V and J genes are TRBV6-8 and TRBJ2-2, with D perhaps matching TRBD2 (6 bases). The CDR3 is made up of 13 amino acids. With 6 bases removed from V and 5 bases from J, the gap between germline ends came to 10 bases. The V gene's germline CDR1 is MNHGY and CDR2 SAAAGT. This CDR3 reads CASSGGVTGELFF. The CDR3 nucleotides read TGTGCCAGCAGCGGCGGGGTTACCGGGGAGCTGTTTTTT.

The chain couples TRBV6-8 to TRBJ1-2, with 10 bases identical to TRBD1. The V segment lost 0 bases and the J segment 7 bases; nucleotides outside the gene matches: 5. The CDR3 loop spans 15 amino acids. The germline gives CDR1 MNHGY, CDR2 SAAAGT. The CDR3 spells CASSYSGTGEGGYTF. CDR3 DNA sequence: TGTGCCAGCAGTTACTCGGGGACAGGGGAGGGTGGCTACACCTTC.

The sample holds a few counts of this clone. CDR3 in DNA: TGTGCCACTCTTGAGGACAGTCCCGGGGAGCTGTTTTTT. Translation gives CATLEDSPGELFF. V and J are TRBV2 and TRBJ2-2, with a weak D call TRBD1 (6 bases). Germline V gene sequence: CDR1 SNHLY, CDR2 FYNNEI. Trimming took off 10 bases at V and 6 bases at J, with 15 bases between the two ends. This CDR3 has 13 residues.

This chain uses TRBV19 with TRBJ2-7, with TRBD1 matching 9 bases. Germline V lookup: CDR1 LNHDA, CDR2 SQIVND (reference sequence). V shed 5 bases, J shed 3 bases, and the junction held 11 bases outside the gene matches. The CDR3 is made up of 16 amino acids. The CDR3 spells CASSPSVGDRVYEQYF. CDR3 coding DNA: TGTGCCAGTAGTCCGTCCGTGGGGGACAGGGTCTACGAGCAGTACTTC. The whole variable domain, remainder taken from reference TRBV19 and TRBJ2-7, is DGGITQSPKYLFRKEGQNVTLSCEQNLNHDAMYWYRQDPGQGLRLIYYSQIVNDFQKGDIAEGYSVSREKKESFPLTVTSAQKNPTAFYLCASSPSVGDRVYEQYFGPGTRLTVT.

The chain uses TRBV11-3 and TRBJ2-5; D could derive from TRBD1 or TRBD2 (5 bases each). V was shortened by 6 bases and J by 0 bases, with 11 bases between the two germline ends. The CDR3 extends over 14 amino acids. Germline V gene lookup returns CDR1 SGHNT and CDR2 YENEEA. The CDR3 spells CASSRDGHQETQYF. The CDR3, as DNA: TGTGCCAGCAGTCGGGACGGCCACCAAGAGACCCAGTACTTC.

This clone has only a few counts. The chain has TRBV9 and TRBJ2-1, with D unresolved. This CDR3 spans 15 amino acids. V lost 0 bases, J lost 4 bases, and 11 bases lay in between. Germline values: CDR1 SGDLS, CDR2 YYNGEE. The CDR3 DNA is TGTGCCAGCAGCGTAGCAACTGGATCTTACAATGAGCAGTTCTTC. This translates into CASSVATGSYNEQFF.

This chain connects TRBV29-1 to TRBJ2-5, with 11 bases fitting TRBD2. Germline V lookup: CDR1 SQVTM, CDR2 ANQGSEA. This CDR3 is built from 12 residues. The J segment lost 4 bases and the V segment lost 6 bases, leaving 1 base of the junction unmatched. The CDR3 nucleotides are TGCAGCGTCGGACTAGCGGGAGAGACCCAGTACTTC. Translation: CSVGLAGETQYF.

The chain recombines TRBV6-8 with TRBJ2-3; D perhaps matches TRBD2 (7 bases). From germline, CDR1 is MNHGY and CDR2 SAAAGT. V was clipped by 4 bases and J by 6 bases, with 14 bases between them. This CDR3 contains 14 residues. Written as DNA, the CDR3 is TGTGCCAGCAGTTCGTGGGGGGGCCACGATACGCAGTATTTT. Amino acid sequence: CASSSWGGHDTQYF.

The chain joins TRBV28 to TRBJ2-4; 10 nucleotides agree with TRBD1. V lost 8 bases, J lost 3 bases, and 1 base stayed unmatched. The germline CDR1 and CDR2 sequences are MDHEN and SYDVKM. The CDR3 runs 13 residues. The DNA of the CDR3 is TGTGCCAGCCGGACAGGGGGCAAAAACATTCAGTACTTC. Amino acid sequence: CASRTGGKNIQYF.

The DNA of the CDR3 is TGTGCCAGCAGTGAATACGGACAGGCGTATGGCTACACCTTC. Its protein product is CASSEYGQAYGYTF. This chain joins TRBV25-1 and TRBJ1-2; 7 nucleotides match TRBD1. Germline values: CDR1 MGHDK, CDR2 SYGVNS. V was clipped by 0 bases and J by 5 bases; unmatched bases: 3. The CDR3 totals 14 residues.

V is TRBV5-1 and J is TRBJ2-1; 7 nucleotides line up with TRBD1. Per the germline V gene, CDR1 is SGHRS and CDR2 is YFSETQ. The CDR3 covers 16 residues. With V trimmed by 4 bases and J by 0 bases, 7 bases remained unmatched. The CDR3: CASSVEGQSSYNEQFF. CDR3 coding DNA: TGCGCCAGCAGCGTCGAGGGACAGAGCTCCTACAATGAGCAGTTCTTC.

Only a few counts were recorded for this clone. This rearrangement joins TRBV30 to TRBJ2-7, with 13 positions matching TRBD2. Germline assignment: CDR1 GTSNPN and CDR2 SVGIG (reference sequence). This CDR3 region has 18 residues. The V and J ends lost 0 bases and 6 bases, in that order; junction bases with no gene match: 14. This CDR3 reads CAWSVLRTSGRADFEQYF. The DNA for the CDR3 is TGTGCCTGGAGTGTTTTAAGAACTAGCGGGAGGGCGGATTTCGAGCAGTACTTC.

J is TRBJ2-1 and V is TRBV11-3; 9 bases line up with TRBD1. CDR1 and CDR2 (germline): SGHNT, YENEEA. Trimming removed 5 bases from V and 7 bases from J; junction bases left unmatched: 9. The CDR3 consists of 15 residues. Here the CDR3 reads CASSPPGQGRNEQFF. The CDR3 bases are TGTGCCAGCAGCCCACCGGGACAGGGTCGAAATGAGCAGTTCTTC.

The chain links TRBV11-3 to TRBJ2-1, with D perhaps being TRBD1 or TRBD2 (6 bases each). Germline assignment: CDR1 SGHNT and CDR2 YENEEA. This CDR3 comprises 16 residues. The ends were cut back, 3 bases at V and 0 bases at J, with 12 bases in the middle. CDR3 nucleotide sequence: TGTGCCAGCAGCTTGGGGGGACACAGCTCCTACAATGAGCAGTTCTTC. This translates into CASSLGGHSSYNEQFF.

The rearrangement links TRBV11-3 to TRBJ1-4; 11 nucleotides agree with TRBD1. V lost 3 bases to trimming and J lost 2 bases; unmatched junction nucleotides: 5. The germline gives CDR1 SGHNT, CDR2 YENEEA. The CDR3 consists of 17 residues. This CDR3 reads CASSLGQGVGTNEKLFF. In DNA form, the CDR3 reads TGTGCCAGCAGCTTGGGACAGGGGGTAGGCACTAATGAAAAACTGTTTTTT.

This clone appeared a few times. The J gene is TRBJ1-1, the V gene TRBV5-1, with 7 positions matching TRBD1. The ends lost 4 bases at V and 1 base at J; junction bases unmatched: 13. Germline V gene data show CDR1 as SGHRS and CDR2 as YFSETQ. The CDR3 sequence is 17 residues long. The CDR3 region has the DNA TGCGCCAGCAGCCCACAGGGGCCCCACGTTCCGAACACTGAAGCTTTCTTT. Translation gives CASSPQGPHVPNTEAFF. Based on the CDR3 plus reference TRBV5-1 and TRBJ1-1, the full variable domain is KAGVTQTPRYLIKTRGQQVTLSCSPISGHRSVSWYQQTPGQGLQFLFEYFSETQRNKGNFPGRFSGRQFSNSRSEMNVSTLELGDSALYLCASSPQGPHVPNTEAFFGQGTRLTVV.

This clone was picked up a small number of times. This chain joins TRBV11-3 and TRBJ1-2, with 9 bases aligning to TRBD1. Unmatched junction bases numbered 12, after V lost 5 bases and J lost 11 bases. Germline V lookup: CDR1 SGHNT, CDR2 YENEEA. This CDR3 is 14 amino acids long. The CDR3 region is CASSRTGTGTEYTF. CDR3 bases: TGTGCCAGCAGCCGAACCGGGACAGGGACGGAATACACCTTC.

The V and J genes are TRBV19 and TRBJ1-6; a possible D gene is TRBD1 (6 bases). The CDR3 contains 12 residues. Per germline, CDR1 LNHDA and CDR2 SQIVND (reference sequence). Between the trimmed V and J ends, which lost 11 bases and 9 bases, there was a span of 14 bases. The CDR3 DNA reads TGTGCCTCTCGGGACATGGTTTCACCCCTCCACTTT. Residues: CASRDMVSPLHF.